The 26 T cell receptor beta chains below all came from one sample that was sequenced in a study of metastatic and nonmetastatic thyroid tumors. Via MiXCR, TCRdb re-called the PCR reads. The table lists roughly 24,000 clones, roughly 18% of them singletons, with roughly 2.7% in the top ten. Every patient was untreated before thyroid surgery. Sequencing was carried out using adjacent normal tissue. The receptor set was obtained from a male donor with papillary thyroid cancer or a benign thyroid nodule (not recorded which). Some clones in this sample may be carry-over from other donors' samples.

This clone has just a few counts. V is TRBV11-3 and J is TRBJ2-7; no clear D gene. Trimming removed 5 bases at V and 3 bases at J, with 5 bases between. In germline, CDR1 is SGHNT, CDR2 YENEEA. This CDR3 has 11 residues. The CDR3 DNA follows: TGTGCCAGCAGCCCCAGCTACGAGCAGTACTTC. This sequence encodes CASSPSYEQYF. Full variable domain (missing parts from reference TRBV11-3 and TRBJ2-7): EAGVVQSPRYKIIEKKQPVAFWCNPISGHNTLYWYLQNLGQGPELLIRYENEEAVDDSQLPKDRFSAERLKGVDSTLKIQPAELGDSAVYLCASSPSYEQYFGPGTRLTVT.

This clone was counted many times. The chain couples TRBV20-1 to TRBJ1-4, with 7 bases identical to TRBD1. With 3 bases clipped from V and 7 bases from J, the junction kept 2 bases outside the gene matches. Germline CDR1 reads DFQATT; CDR2 reads SNEGSKA (reference sequence). The CDR3 loop spans 12 amino acids. The CDR3 DNA sequence: TGCAGTGCTAGGAGGGACAGTGAAAAACTGTTTTTT. Translation: CSARRDSEKLFF.

This clone rates as medium-sized. This rearrangement joins TRBV7-2 to TRBJ2-7; no definite D call. The germline CDR1 and CDR2 sequences are SGHTA and FQGNSA. The CDR3 runs 17 residues. Trimming stripped 5 bases from V and 3 bases from J, with 23 bases between. Here the CDR3 reads CASSPPLATPAIYEQYV. CDR3 in DNA: TGTGCCAGCAGCCCACCCCTGGCGACACCTGCTATCTACGAGCAGTACGTC.

Only a few counts were recorded for this clone. A clone one base away is much larger, so this may be a read error. V and J are TRBV6-1 and TRBJ2-2; a weak D match, TRBD2 (6 bases). Germline values: CDR1 MNHNS, CDR2 SASEGT. The CDR3 is 13 amino acids. In DNA, the CDR3 is TGTGCCAAACCGGAGGGCCGCACCGCGGAGCTGTTTTTT. It codes for CAKPEGRTAELFF.

This clone showed up many times. A much more abundant neighbour one base away suggests this may be a read error. The chain uses TRBV7-9 and TRBJ2-5; 8 bases align to TRBD2. Germline V gives CDR1 SEHNR, CDR2 FQNEAQ (reference sequence). The J segment lost 2 bases and the V segment lost 1 base, leaving 3 bases of the junction unmatched. This CDR3 has 15 amino acids. CDR3 bases: TGTGCCAGCAGCTTAGGGTCTAGCGGGCAAGAGACCCAGTACTTC. The encoded protein is CASSLGSSGQETQYF.

This clone showed up just a few times. A read error may be the cause here, since a much bigger clone is one base away. This sequence joins TRBV29-1 and TRBJ2-6; no firm D call. The CDR3 consists of 15 residues. CDR1 is SQVTM, CDR2 ANQGSEA, per germline. V lost 3 bases and J 4 bases, leaving 13 bases between the germline ends. CDR3 sequence: CSVDLGFRGANVLTF. The CDR3, as DNA: TGCAGCGTTGATCTCGGATTCCGGGGGGCCAACGTCCTGACTTTC.

This clone was counted many times. The chain couples TRBV6-1 to TRBJ2-1, with 11 bases aligning to TRBD2. Germline V gene lookup returns CDR1 MNHNS and CDR2 SASEGT. CDR3 length: 14 residues. V trimming: 7 bases; J trimming: 8 bases; junction bases outside the gene matches: 7. Written as DNA, the CDR3 is TGTGCCAGCAATAGCGGGGGGGGATGGGATGAGCAGTTCTTC. Encoded protein: CASNSGGGWDEQFF.

Turning to this clone: At one end the junction does not follow the germline gene, possibly because of a read error. The chain combines TRBV6-2 or TRBV6-3 with TRBJ2-2; 12 bases fit TRBD2. The CDR3 is 19 amino acids. Germline V gives CDR1 MNHEY, CDR2 SVGEGT. The CDR3, as DNA: TGTGCCAGCAGTACCTCGGGACTAGCGGGCGGGGGGAACACCGGGGATCTGTTTTTT. Its translation is CASSTSGLAGGGNTGDLFF.

In its sample, this clone is medium-sized. The chain is built from TRBV6-6 and TRBJ2-3; D gene ambiguous. CDR1 and CDR2 (germline): MNHNY, SVGAGI (reference sequence). The CDR3 loop spans 17 amino acids. V lost 6 bases and J lost 3, with 22 bases in between. Here the CDR3 reads CASSPHWLDGSTDTQYF. The DNA of the CDR3 is TGTGCCAGCAGCCCCCATTGGCTAGACGGATCGACAGATACGCAGTATTTT.

In its sample, this clone was seen a few times. One end of the junction is discordant with germline, which a read error may explain. The rearrangement links TRBV19 to TRBJ1-1; 10 nucleotides align to TRBD1. CDR3 size: 14 residues. The germline V gene encodes CDR1 LNHDA and CDR2 SQIVND (reference sequence). For the CDR3, the DNA is TGTGCCAGTAGCCGGGACAGGGGTGGCGCTGAAACTTTCTTT. This sequence encodes CASSRDRGGAETFF.

This clone is labeled as medium-sized. CDR3 amino acids: CAVREALGAFF. The CDR3 DNA follows: TGTGCCGTCCGGGAGGCCCTGGGGGCTTTCTTT. This chain uses TRBV6-1 with TRBJ1-1; D is unresolved. Germline V gene sequence: CDR1 MNHNS, CDR2 SASEGT. The germline V and J ends were trimmed by 11 bases and 11 bases, with 18 bases remaining between them. The CDR3 has 11 residues.

The rearrangement uses TRBV6-1 and TRBJ1-6; TRBD1 aligns across 9 bases. From germline, CDR1 is MNHNS and CDR2 SASEGT. The CDR3 consists of 15 residues. J gave up 7 bases and V 5 bases, and 6 bases lay outside the gene matches. CDR3 nucleotides: TGTGCCAGCAGTATGGGGACAGGGAGGAATTCACCCCTCCACTTT. This translates into CASSMGTGRNSPLHF.

The table lists this clone with many counts. The chain is built from TRBV15 and TRBJ2-5; 10 bases are a match to TRBD1. V was pared by 3 bases and J by 2 bases, with 3 bases of the junction left unmatched. Germline lookup yields CDR1 LNHNV and CDR2 YYDKDF (reference sequence). This CDR3 has 15 amino acids. CDR3 nucleotide sequence: TGTGCCACCAGCAGGGACAGGGGGAATCAAGAGACCCAGTACTTC. This translates into CATSRDRGNQETQYF.

The sample holds a few counts of this clone. A single base separates this from a much larger clone, so it may be a read error. The rearrangement joins TRBV19 to TRBJ1-1; a possible D gene is TRBD1 (5 bases). The germline gives CDR1 LNHDA, CDR2 SQIVND (reference sequence). The CDR3 totals 16 residues. The CDR3 sequence: CASSPLGGARVKGAVF. The CDR3, as DNA: TGTGCCAGTAGTCCCCTGGGTGGGGCGAGGGTTAAAGGAGCTGTCTTT.

This clone showed up just a few times. DNA for the CDR3: TGTGCCACCTACCGGGGATCCAGCTATGGCTACACCTTC. Translating it yields CATYRGSSYGYTF. The chain is built from TRBV6-1 and TRBJ1-2, with D hard to call. The CDR3 is 13 residues long. The V and J ends lost 10 bases and 4 bases respectively, with 16 bases between them. The V gene's germline CDR1 is MNHNS and CDR2 SASEGT.

The sample holds a few counts of this clone. In nucleotides, the CDR3 is TGTGCCAGCAGCTTGGTGGGGGGGACGCTTCGGGAGCAGTTCTTC. It is translated as CASSLVGGTLREQFF. The rearrangement joins TRBV7-3 to TRBJ2-1; 7 bases are a match to TRBD2. Losses at the gene ends were 3 bases for V and 10 bases for J; bases not matched to a gene: 12. Germline V gene sequence: CDR1 SGHTA, CDR2 FQGTGA. The CDR3 consists of 15 residues.

The table lists this clone with many counts. The J gene is TRBJ1-1, the V gene TRBV15; D unclear. V lost 0 bases to trimming and J lost 0 bases, with 5 bases between them. The CDR3 contains 14 residues. The V gene's germline CDR1 is LNHNV and CDR2 YYDKDF (reference sequence). CDR3 coding DNA: TGTGCCACCAGCAGAGATCCGATGAACACTGAAGCTTTCTTT. Its protein product is CATSRDPMNTEAFF.

The chain has TRBV11-2 and TRBJ1-2, with D possibly TRBD1 on 6 matching bases. Germline V CDR1 and CDR2: SGHAT, FQNNGV. CDR3 length: 13 amino acids. The ends were cut back, 4 bases at V and 6 bases at J, with 12 bases in the middle. CDR3 loop: CASSWAGANGYTF. The CDR3 DNA follows: TGTGCCAGCAGCTGGGCGGGGGCCAATGGCTACACCTTC.

This clone was detected many times. DNA for the CDR3: TGTGCCAGCAGTCCGCGGGAGAGTTCCTACGAGCAGTACGTC. It specifies CASSPRESSYEQYV. The chain carries TRBV28 and TRBJ2-7; TRBD2 matches at 7 bases. J lost 1 base, V lost 5 bases, and 5 bases had no gene match. Germline V gene data show CDR1 as MDHEN and CDR2 as SYDVKM. The CDR3 is 14 residues long.

This clone was counted at least ten times. Germline is not matched at one junction end, which may reflect a read error. V and J are TRBV7-8 and TRBJ1-2; maybe TRBD1 (5 bases). Germline V gene data show CDR1 as SGHVS and CDR2 as FQNEAQ. CDR3 length equals 17 residues. This chain's CDR3 is CASSLHRLSMATANLDF. DNA of the CDR3: TGTGCCAGCAGCTTGCACAGGTTATCGATGGCCACGGCGAATCTTGACTTC.

Regarding this clone: A read error is possible here, since a much larger clone lies one base away. The genes are TRBV2 and TRBJ2-5; D perhaps matches TRBD2 (5 bases). V lost 8 bases to trimming and J lost 5 bases, with 12 bases between them. This CDR3 is 12 amino acids long. Per germline, CDR1 SNHLY and CDR2 FYNNEI. The CDR3 reads CASGSIAETQYF. The CDR3 DNA reads TGTGCCAGCGGGAGTATAGCGGAGACCCAGTACTTC.

At least ten counts were recorded for this clone. The chain carries TRBV9 and TRBJ2-3, with a tentative D call TRBD1 (5 bases). Germline-derived CDR1 and CDR2 are SGDLS and YYNGEE. V was shortened by 4 bases and J by 2 bases, with 14 bases between the two germline ends. The CDR3 is 15 residues long. CDR3 in amino acids: CASSPTGLLTDTQYF. Here the CDR3 DNA reads TGTGCCAGCAGCCCAACAGGCCTTCTCACAGATACGCAGTATTTT.

This clone was seen at least ten times. This chain uses TRBV5-5 with TRBJ2-7; D remains unclear. In germline, CDR1 is SGHKS, CDR2 YYEKEE (reference sequence). The CDR3 runs 13 residues. V was shortened by 1 base and J by 6 bases, with 11 bases between the two germline ends. The DNA of the CDR3 is TGTGCCAGCAGCTTGTTGGGAATCGGCGAGCAGTACTTC. Translating gives CASSLLGIGEQYF.

This sequence joins TRBV20-1 and TRBJ1-1, with 8 bases matching TRBD1. CDR1 is DFQATT and CDR2 is SNEGSKA in the germline V gene (reference sequence). After removal of 0 bases from V and 12 bases from J, the junction contained 6 bases not matched to a gene. The CDR3 runs 12 residues. This chain's CDR3 is CSARDRGLLSFF. CDR3 DNA sequence: TGCAGTGCTAGAGACAGGGGGCTTCTCTCTTTCTTT.

Turning to this clone: Germline is not matched at one junction end, which may reflect a read error. The chain carries TRBV3-1 and TRBJ2-3; D not resolved. The CDR3 covers 15 residues. Germline loops: CDR1 LGHDT, CDR2 YNNKEL (reference sequence). CDR3 DNA sequence: TGTGCCAGCATCCAAAGTCACCCCGGCACAGATACGCACTATTTT. Its protein is CASIQSHPGTDTHYF.

This clone came up many times. The chain joins TRBV10-2 to TRBJ2-1, with a weak D call TRBD2 (5 bases). V lost 7 bases and J 6 bases, leaving 16 bases between the germline ends. CDR1 is WSHSY, CDR2 SAAADI, per germline. This CDR3 has 14 residues. CDR3 nucleotides: TGCGCCAGCAAAATGGACTGGACCGTCAATGAGCAGTTCTTC. Its protein product is CASKMDWTVNEQFF.